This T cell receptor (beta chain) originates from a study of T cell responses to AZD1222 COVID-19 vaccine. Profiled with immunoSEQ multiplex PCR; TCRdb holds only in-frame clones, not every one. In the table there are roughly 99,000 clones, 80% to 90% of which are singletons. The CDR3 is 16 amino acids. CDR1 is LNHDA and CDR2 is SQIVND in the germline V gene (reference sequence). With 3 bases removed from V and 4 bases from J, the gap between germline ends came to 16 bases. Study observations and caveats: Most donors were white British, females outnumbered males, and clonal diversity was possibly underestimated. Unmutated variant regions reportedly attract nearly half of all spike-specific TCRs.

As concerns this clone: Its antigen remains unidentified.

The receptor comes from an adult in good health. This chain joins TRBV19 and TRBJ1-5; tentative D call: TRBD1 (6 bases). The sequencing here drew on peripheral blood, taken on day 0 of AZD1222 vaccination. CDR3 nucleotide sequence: TGTGCCAGTAGTATGGGGAACAGGGCGGCTAATCAGCCCCAGCATTTT. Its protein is CASSMGNRAANQPQHF.